This paragraph reports one TCR beta chain. Assay: immunoSEQ multiplex PCR; the TCRdb copy retains only in-frame clones and omits some. The repertoire consists of about 72,000 clones, with approximately 90% occurring once and the leading ten covering 2.5% to 3%. This entry belongs to a study of T cells after somatic rescue of genetic block. The specimen sequenced was peripheral blood mononuclear cells (PBMCs). This TCR derives from a man aged 25-45 years.

The CDR3 nucleotides read TGCAGCACCTCGGGGGAAGGCGAAAAACTGTTTTTT. It yields the protein CSTSGEGEKLFF. The chain employs TRBV29-1 and TRBJ1-4, with TRBD1 as a possible D gene (5 bases). The V gene's germline CDR1 is SQVTM and CDR2 ANQGSEA. The CDR3 is 12 residues long. V was clipped by 8 bases and J by 8 bases, with 15 bases between them. Together with reference TRBV29-1 and TRBJ1-4, the CDR3 gives the full variable domain: SAVISQKPSRDICQRGTSLTIQCQVDSQVTMMFWYRQQPGQSLTLIATANQGSEATYESGFVIDKFPISRPNLTFSTLTVSNMSPEDSSIYLCSTSGEGEKLFFGSGTQLSVL.